A single T cell receptor (beta chain) is shown here with its context. This entry is derived from a study of OX40 agonist ivuxolimab in advanced cancers. The method was immunoSEQ multiplex PCR; TCRdb's version includes in-frame clones alone and lacks a portion of them. The sample holds more than 75,000 clones, roughly nine tenths seen once. This specimen was CD4+ or CD8+ T cells sorted from blood, taken in a trial of the OX40 agonist ivuxolimab. The clonotype was recovered from an adult with an advanced solid tumor such as melanoma, head and neck, liver or kidney cancer.

The chain's CDR3 is CASRREAYNEQFF. CDR3 coding DNA: TGTGCCAGCAGGAGGGAGGCCTACAATGAGCAGTTCTTC. V and J are TRBV6-1 and TRBJ2-1, with a weak D call TRBD2 (6 bases). This CDR3 spans 13 amino acids. Trimming pared 6 bases from V and 2 bases from J, leaving 8 bases between. Germline V gene data show CDR1 as MNHNS and CDR2 as SASEGT.